Below, 9 T cell receptor beta chains from the same sample are listed, as sequenced in a study of beta chain features in type 1 diabetes. Investigators reverse transcribed all isolated RNA, so they sequenced expressed TCRB transcripts. TCRdb's table, derived via immunoSEQ multiplex PCR, lists solely in-frame clones and lacks some. The sample lists a few hundred thousand clones; over 11% were seen once. Sequenced input: naive CD4+ T cells from blood. The receptors come from a young man in good health.

The chain joins TRBV19 to TRBJ2-2; 7 positions match TRBD2. The CDR3 has 17 amino acids. Trimming cost V 1 base and J 4 bases; bases outside gene matches: 9. Germline V lookup: CDR1 LNHDA, CDR2 SQIVND (reference sequence). In nucleotides, the CDR3 is TGTGCCAGTAGTATAGGTTCCGGGGGAGGGCCCACCGGGGAGCTGTTTTTT. It translates to CASSIGSGGGPTGELFF. The variable domain in full, with the rest retrieved from reference TRBV19 and TRBJ2-2, is DGGITQSPKYLFRKEGQNVTLSCEQNLNHDAMYWYRQDPGQGLRLIYYSQIVNDFQKGDIAEGYSVSREKKESFPLTVTSAQKNPTAFYLCASSIGSGGGPTGELFFGEGSRLTVL.

V usage is TRBV4-3 and J usage is TRBJ1-1, with 8 bases that match TRBD1. CDR1 and CDR2 (germline): LGHNA, YSLEER. This CDR3 spans 15 amino acids. Trimming at V came to 3 bases and at J to 1 base, leaving 4 bases not matched to a gene. CDR3 sequence reads: CASSHAGGPNTEAFF. CDR3 nucleotides: TGCGCCAGCAGCCACGCAGGGGGCCCGAACACTGAAGCTTTCTTT.

V and J are TRBV5-1 and TRBJ2-5, with D possibly being TRBD1 (5 bases). Germline loops: CDR1 SGHRS, CDR2 YFSETQ. V was shortened by 7 bases and J by 0 bases, with 13 bases between the two germline ends. This CDR3 is built from 14 residues. CDR3: CASVGTTDQETQYF. The CDR3, as DNA: TGCGCCAGCGTAGGAACGACAGACCAAGAGACCCAGTACTTC. The full variable domain, with the rest looked up from reference TRBV5-1 and TRBJ2-5, is KAGVTQTPRYLIKTRGQQVTLSCSPISGHRSVSWYQQTPGQGLQFLFEYFSETQRNKGNFPGRFSGRQFSNSRSEMNVSTLELGDSALYLCASVGTTDQETQYFGPGTRLLVL.

The rearrangement joins TRBV7-8 to TRBJ2-3; D ambiguous. Germline CDR1 SGHVS, CDR2 FQNEAQ. The CDR3 extends over 14 amino acids. Trimming removed 2 bases from V and 0 bases from J, with 6 bases in between. This CDR3 is CASSLLHSTDTQYF. For the CDR3, the DNA is TGTGCCAGCAGCTTATTGCACAGCACAGATACGCAGTATTTT.

The genes are TRBV7-2 and TRBJ2-1, with 12 bases lining up with TRBD2. CDR3 length: 15 amino acids. The ends lost 4 bases at V and 8 bases at J; junction bases unmatched: 6. CDR1 is SGHTA, CDR2 FQGNSA, per germline. The CDR3 loop is CASSSIGTSGYEQFF. CDR3 nucleotide sequence: TGTGCCAGCAGCTCAATCGGGACTAGCGGGTATGAGCAGTTCTTC.

This chain uses TRBV30 with TRBJ1-4; D is unresolved. Germline-derived CDR1 and CDR2 are GTSNPN and SVGIG (reference sequence). V gave up 3 bases and J gave up 13 bases, with 24 bases separating them. This CDR3 comprises 15 residues. CDR3 region: CAWSAPGRPASGLFF. The CDR3 DNA reads TGTGCCTGGAGCGCACCAGGCAGGCCTGCGTCGGGACTGTTTTTT.

J is TRBJ1-4 and V is TRBV19, with D tentatively TRBD1 (6 bases). CDR1 LNHDA and CDR2 SQIVND come from the germline V gene (reference sequence). CDR3 length: 13 amino acids. The germline V and J ends were trimmed by 9 bases and 0 bases, with 8 bases remaining between them. CDR3 loop: CASRTATNEKLFF. The CDR3 DNA is TGTGCCAGCAGGACAGCAACTAATGAAAAACTGTTTTTT. The full variable domain, rest sourced from reference TRBV19 and TRBJ1-4, is DGGITQSPKYLFRKEGQNVTLSCEQNLNHDAMYWYRQDPGQGLRLIYYSQIVNDFQKGDIAEGYSVSREKKESFPLTVTSAQKNPTAFYLCASRTATNEKLFFGSGTQLSVL.

V and J are TRBV19 and TRBJ2-6; 8 bases fit TRBD1. Germline loops: CDR1 LNHDA, CDR2 SQIVND (reference sequence). The V and J ends lost 6 bases and 2 bases, in that order; junction bases with no gene match: 3. The CDR3 is made up of 15 amino acids. The CDR3 coding sequence is TGTGCCAGTAGGCCGGACAGGGCTGGGGCCAACGTCCTGACTTTC. It yields the protein CASRPDRAGANVLTF.

This clone was picked up a small number of times. Other DNA sequences in the sample encode the same CDR3. The chain has TRBV5-6 and TRBJ2-7; D gene unclear. The CDR3 extends over 12 amino acids. The V end lost 4 bases, the J end lost 0 bases, and 5 bases lay between the germline ends. Germline CDR1 and CDR2: SGHDT and YYEEEE. Here the CDR3 reads CASSLSSYEQYF. The CDR3 bases are TGTGCCAGCAGCCTCAGCTCCTACGAGCAGTACTTC. Using reference TRBV5-6 and TRBJ2-7 for the parts outside the CDR3, the full variable domain is DAGVTQSPTHLIKTRGQQVTLRCSPKSGHDTVSWYQQALGQGPQFIFQYYEEEERQRGNFPDRFSGHQFPNYSSELNVNALLLGDSALYLCASSLSSYEQYFGPGTRLTVT.